These 26 T cell receptor beta chains originate from one sample sequenced in a study of T cell clonality in common variable immunodeficiency. Method: immunoSEQ multiplex PCR; TCRdb's copy keeps in-frame clones and lacks some. The sample contains around 45,000 clones, none of them singletons. Input material: peripheral blood mononuclear cells. These receptors all come from a person between 18 and 75 years old in good health.

The table lists this clone with many counts. The sequence runs out 3 residues before the end of the CDR3; the remainder is reconstructed from the germline J gene. The chain recombines TRBV19 with TRBJ2-1; 9 bases align to TRBD2. The CDR3 is 17 amino acids. Trimming removed 5 bases from V and 6 bases from J; junction bases left unmatched: 14. Germline V lookup: CDR1 LNHDA, CDR2 SQIVND (reference sequence). The CDR3 loop is CASSPGALAGGLNEQFF. The sequenced part of the CDR3 DNA is TGTGCCAGTAGTCCAGGGGCTTTGGCGGGGGGGCTCAATGAG.

This clone was seen repeatedly, ten times or more. The read halts 3 residues ahead of the CDR3 end, with the missing end drawn from the germline J gene. The chain recombines TRBV7-3 with TRBJ2-1, with 8 bases lining up with TRBD2. Germline V gives CDR1 SGHTA, CDR2 FQGTGA. The CDR3 has 14 residues. J lost 3 bases, V lost 3 bases, and 1 base had no gene match. The CDR3: CASSFAGGYNEQFF. Partial CDR3 DNA: TGTGCCAGCAGCTTTGCGGGGGGCTACAATGAG.

This clone was found many times. The CDR3 end is not reached by the read, which stops 3 residues before it; the germline J gene fills it in. The chain is built from TRBV6-2 or TRBV6-3 and TRBJ1-4, with D possibly matching TRBD1 (5 bases). Trimming removed 8 bases at V and 4 bases at J, with 11 bases between. The CDR3 has 13 residues. The germline V gene encodes CDR1 MNHEY and CDR2 SVGEGT. The part of the CDR3 DNA that was read is TGTGCCAGCGCCCGGGGGATTAATGAAAAA. Amino acid sequence: CASARGINEK. The full-length CDR3 reads as CASARGINEKLFF.

In its sample, this clone was seen many times. The sequenced fragment ends 3 residues before the CDR3 boundary, so the rest is inferred from the germline J gene. The rearrangement joins TRBV6-4 to TRBJ2-3; TRBD2 agrees at 9 bases. Germline V CDR1 and CDR2: MRHNA, SNTAGT. This CDR3 is built from 15 residues. V was clipped by 2 bases and J by 5 bases; unmatched bases: 5. CDR3: CASSDQRGVKDTQYF. The DNA read from the CDR3 is TGTGCCAGCAGTGACCAGCGGGGGGTGAAAGATACG.

In this sample, this clone turned up many times. With the read ending 3 residues before the CDR3 end, the germline J gene is used to fill in that end. The chain links TRBV7-9 to TRBJ1-4, with 7 bases that match TRBD1. The CDR3 sequence is 13 residues long. The germline V gene has CDR1 SEHNR and CDR2 FQNEAQ (reference sequence). Trimming at V came to 1 base and at J to 7 bases, leaving 0 bases not matched to a gene. The CDR3 bases that were read are TGTGCCAGCAGCTTAGGGGACAGTGAAAAA. Residues: CASSLGDSEK. The whole CDR3 reads CASSLGDSEKLFF. Combining the CDR3 with reference TRBV7-9 and TRBJ1-4 gives the whole variable domain DTGVSQNPRHKITKRGQNVTFRCDPISEHNRLYWYRQTLGQGPEFLTYFQNEAQLEKSRLLSDRFSAERPKGSFSTLEIQRTEQGDSAMYLCASSLGDSEKLFFGSGTQLSVL.

This clone was counted at least ten times. The CDR3 goes on 3 residues after the read ends, and that part is filled in from the germline J gene. The rearrangement uses TRBV18 and TRBJ1-2, with 9 bases fitting TRBD1. Germline CDR1 reads KGHSH; CDR2 reads LQKENI. The ends lost 4 bases at V and 3 bases at J; junction bases unmatched: 3. The CDR3 sequence is 14 residues long. The CDR3 DNA, read in part, is TGTGCCAGCTCACAAACAGGGGGCGACTATGGC. Translating it yields CASSQTGGDYG. The whole CDR3 region reads CASSQTGGDYGYTF.

This clone was recorded at least ten times. The observed sequence ends 3 residues before the CDR3 terminus, with the missing tail filled in from the germline J gene. The chain carries TRBV5-1 and TRBJ2-2; 12 nucleotides match TRBD2. Trimming at V came to 4 bases and at J to 5 bases, leaving 6 bases not matched to a gene. Germline loops: CDR1 SGHRS, CDR2 YFSETQ. The CDR3 has 16 residues. Here the CDR3 reads CASSRTSGMGTGELFF. The covered CDR3 bases are TGCGCCAGCAGCCGGACTAGCGGGATGGGTACCGGGGAG. Based on the CDR3 plus reference TRBV5-1 and TRBJ2-2, the full variable domain is KAGVTQTPRYLIKTRGQQVTLSCSPISGHRSVSWYQQTPGQGLQFLFEYFSETQRNKGNFPGRFSGRQFSNSRSEMNVSTLELGDSALYLCASSRTSGMGTGELFFGEGSRLTVL.

This clone appeared many times. The CDR3 is cut off 3 residues early in the read; its end comes from the germline J gene. This chain connects TRBV20-1 to TRBJ1-6, with 8 positions matching TRBD1. This CDR3 is built from 14 residues. J was trimmed by 7 bases and V by 5 bases; bases with no gene match: 7. Germline-derived CDR1 and CDR2 are DFQATT and SNEGSKA (reference sequence). Here the CDR3 reads CSAAPGQVNSPLHF. The DNA read from the CDR3 is TGCAGTGCTGCACCGGGACAGGTCAATTCACCC.

This clone occurred many times. The read stops 3 residues short of the end of the CDR3; the missing end is completed from the germline J gene. The J gene is TRBJ2-7, the V gene TRBV28; no definite D call. V lost 6 bases and J 4 bases, leaving 4 bases between the germline ends. From germline, CDR1 is MDHEN and CDR2 SYDVKM. The CDR3 extends over 10 amino acids. The CDR3 bases that were read are TGTGCCAGCAGCACTTACGAG. This encodes CASSTYE. The whole CDR3 is CASSTYEQYF.

The table lists this clone with many counts. CDR3 loop: CASSPAGTGVYEQYF. Partial CDR3 DNA: TGCGCCAGCAGCCCCGCCGGGACAGGGGTATACGAG. This chain connects TRBV5-1 to TRBJ2-7; 10 bases line up with TRBD1. The read ends 3 residues before the CDR3 terminus; that terminus is restored from the germline J gene. This CDR3 is built from 15 residues. Germline values: CDR1 SGHRS, CDR2 YFSETQ. Unmatched junction bases numbered 8, after V lost 4 bases and J lost 4 bases.

This clone has a count of ten or more. The missing CDR3 end, 3 residues past where the read stops, is filled in from the germline J gene. The chain is built from TRBV20-1 and TRBJ2-3; TRBD1 matches 8 bases. This CDR3 spans 15 amino acids. After removal of 3 bases from V and 3 bases from J, the junction contained 8 bases not matched to a gene. Germline CDR1 reads DFQATT; CDR2 reads SNEGSKA (reference sequence). Here the CDR3 reads CSASADRVGTDTQYF. CDR3 DNA (partial): TGCAGTGCTAGCGCGGACAGGGTAGGAACAGATACG.

This clone came up many times. The CDR3 end is not reached by the read, which stops 3 residues before it; the germline J gene fills it in. The chain links TRBV12-3 or TRBV12-4 to TRBJ1-5; 8 nucleotides match TRBD1. The CDR3 sequence is 17 residues long. The ends lost 6 bases at V and 2 bases at J; junction bases unmatched: 12. The CDR3 here is CASSPTRGRSGNQPQHF. The CDR3 bases that were read are TGTGCCAGCAGCCCTACCAGGGGGCGCTCAGGCAATCAGCCC.

At least ten counts were recorded for this clone. The read ends 3 residues before the CDR3 terminus; that terminus is restored from the germline J gene. The rearrangement links TRBV5-1 to TRBJ1-5, with 9 positions matching TRBD1. The J segment lost 0 bases and the V segment lost 4 bases, leaving 5 bases of the junction unmatched. In germline, CDR1 is SGHRS, CDR2 YFSETQ. The CDR3 covers 16 residues. The DNA read from the CDR3 is TGCGCCAGCAGCCTAGGGACAGGGAATAGCAATCAGCCC. This gives the protein CASSLGTGNSNQP. The whole CDR3 protein is CASSLGTGNSNQPQHF. Combining the CDR3 with reference TRBV5-1 and TRBJ1-5 gives the whole variable domain KAGVTQTPRYLIKTRGQQVTLSCSPISGHRSVSWYQQTPGQGLQFLFEYFSETQRNKGNFPGRFSGRQFSNSRSEMNVSTLELGDSALYLCASSLGTGNSNQPQHFGDGTRLSIL.

This clone was counted many times. The part of the CDR3 DNA that was read is TGTGCCAGCAGCCCCCGCGGGGCGCGGGACACCGGGGAG. As protein: CASSPRGARDTGE. The whole CDR3 reads CASSPRGARDTGELFF. The chain is built from TRBV3-1 (or the pseudogene TRBV3-2) and TRBJ2-2; tentatively, D is TRBD2 (6 bases). The read ends 3 residues before the CDR3 terminus; that terminus is restored from the germline J gene. The V gene's germline CDR1 is LGHDT and CDR2 YNNKEL (reference sequence). The CDR3 totals 16 residues. Trimming pared 4 bases from V and 3 bases from J, leaving 15 bases between.

This clone was seen ten or more times. The CDR3 end is not reached by the read, which stops 3 residues before it; the germline J gene fills it in. The chain employs TRBV20-1 and TRBJ2-5; a weak D match, TRBD1 (7 bases). V dropped 2 bases and J dropped 7 bases, with 26 bases sitting between them. CDR3 length: 17 residues. Germline-derived CDR1 and CDR2 are DFQATT and SNEGSKA (reference sequence). CDR3 sequence reads: CSARSPRPGGGYGTQYF. The part of the CDR3 DNA that was read is TGCAGTGCTAGATCTCCCCGGCCCGGAGGGGGCTACGGGACC.

This clone was observed many times. Sequencing ends 3 residues short of the CDR3 end; the germline J gene provides the rest. This sequence joins TRBV6-1 and TRBJ1-4, with 8 positions matching TRBD1. V was clipped by 0 bases and J by 7 bases; unmatched bases: 7. The CDR3 is 16 residues long. Germline CDR1 MNHNS, CDR2 SASEGT. The CDR3 DNA, read in part, is TGTGCCAGCAGTGAAGCTTCAGGGGGCGGGCGTGAAAAA. It is translated as CASSEASGGGREK. The full CDR3 sequence reads CASSEASGGGREKLFF.

Regarding this clone: Read data end 3 residues before the CDR3 end; the end is taken from the germline J gene. The chain joins TRBV11-2 to TRBJ2-3; tentatively, D is TRBD2 (6 bases). Germline-derived CDR1 and CDR2 are SGHAT and FQNNGV. This CDR3 has 15 residues. Trimming pared 6 bases from V and 0 bases from J, leaving 13 bases between. Partial CDR3 DNA: TGTGCCAGCAGTCGGGACTTGTCTAGCACAGATACG. It yields the protein CASSRDLSSTDT. The whole CDR3 region reads CASSRDLSSTDTQYF. The full variable domain, with the rest looked up from reference TRBV11-2 and TRBJ2-3, is EAGVAQSPRYKIIEKRQSVAFWCNPISGHATLYWYQQILGQGPKLLIQFQNNGVVDDSQLPKDRFSAERLKGVDSTLKIQPAKLEDSAVYLCASSRDLSSTDTQYFGPGTRLTVL.

This clone was detected many times. A read error may produce the germline difference seen at one junction end. Partial CDR3 DNA: TGCGCCAGCAGCCAAGGGAGGGACAGGGGCTACGAG. Its protein product is CASSQGRDRGYE. The complete CDR3 reads CASSQGRDRGYEQYF. The chain joins TRBV4-2 to TRBJ2-7; 10 bases agree with TRBD1. The read terminates 3 residues before the CDR3 end, so the remaining end is supplied by the germline J gene. Germline V gives CDR1 LGHNA, CDR2 YNFKEQ. CDR3 length equals 15 residues.

This clone was counted at least ten times. The read ends 3 residues shy of where the CDR3 ends; the end is completed using the germline J gene. The rearrangement links TRBV18 to TRBJ2-7, with 7 positions matching TRBD1. CDR1 and CDR2 (germline): KGHSH, LQKENI. V shed 2 bases, J shed 4 bases, and the junction held 2 bases outside the gene matches. This CDR3 contains 13 residues. The DNA read from the CDR3 is TGTGCCAGCTCACCAGGACAGGAATACGAG. It translates to CASSPGQEYE. The complete CDR3 sequence is CASSPGQEYEQYF.

This clone has only a few counts. The read ends 3 residues before the CDR3 terminus; that terminus is restored from the germline J gene. V usage is TRBV7-6 and J usage is TRBJ2-3; D remains ambiguous. This CDR3 is built from 14 residues. Trimming removed 7 bases at V and 0 bases at J, with 11 bases between. Germline V gene lookup returns CDR1 SGHVS and CDR2 FNYEAQ. The covered CDR3 bases are TGTGCCAGCAACAACCACGCTAGCACAGATACG. Amino acid sequence: CASNNHASTDT. In full, the CDR3 is CASNNHASTDTQYF.

This clone was seen repeatedly, ten times or more. From the germline J gene comes the end of the CDR3, since the read stops 3 residues before it. The V and J genes are TRBV5-1 and TRBJ2-7, with a tentative D call TRBD2 (5 bases). The V gene lost 2 bases and the J gene lost 3 bases, with 12 bases spanning the gap. CDR3 size: 14 residues. Germline values: CDR1 SGHRS, CDR2 YFSETQ. The covered CDR3 bases are TGCGCCAGCAGCTTAACGATACGGGGCTACGAG. It specifies CASSLTIRGYE. Given in full, the CDR3 is CASSLTIRGYEQYF.

This clone appeared many times. The read ends 3 residues shy of where the CDR3 ends; the end is completed using the germline J gene. The V and J genes are TRBV9 and TRBJ1-1, with D maybe TRBD1 (5 bases). Looked up from germline, CDR1 is SGDLS and CDR2 is YYNGEE. V was trimmed by 1 base and J by 4 bases, leaving 8 bases between them. CDR3 size: 13 residues. CDR3 sequence reads: CASSVTQGTEAFF. The part of the CDR3 DNA that was read is TGTGCCAGCAGCGTAACCCAGGGCACTGAA.

This clone was detected ten times or more. The DNA ends 3 residues before the CDR3 does, and the rest of the CDR3 is filled in from the germline J gene. The chain uses TRBV20-1 and TRBJ2-7; tentatively, D is TRBD1 (5 bases). CDR1 is DFQATT, CDR2 SNEGSKA, per germline (reference sequence). The CDR3 runs to 13 residues. V lost 3 bases, J lost 2 bases, and 11 bases lay in between. This CDR3 is CSASPQGPYEQYF. The sequenced part of the CDR3 DNA is TGCAGTGCTAGTCCGCAGGGCCCCTACGAG.

At least ten counts were recorded for this clone. The read falls 3 residues short of the CDR3 end, and the missing part is taken from the germline J gene. The V call is TRBV7-2, the J call TRBJ2-1; D perhaps matches TRBD2 (5 bases). CDR1 and CDR2 from the germline V gene are SGHTA and FQGNSA. The CDR3 has 15 residues. Trimming took 3 bases from V and 5 from J, leaving 14 bases between them. Partial CDR3 DNA: TGTGCCAGCAGCTTTGGGCTAGCTAGACACAATGAG. As protein: CASSFGLARHNE. The full CDR3 protein is CASSFGLARHNEQFF.

This clone was counted ten times or more. The DNA ends 3 residues before the CDR3 does, and the rest of the CDR3 is filled in from the germline J gene. This sequence joins TRBV2 and TRBJ1-1; 7 bases match TRBD1. The CDR3 is made up of 14 amino acids. Germline loops: CDR1 SNHLY, CDR2 FYNNEI. V was clipped by 5 bases and J by 5 bases; unmatched bases: 8. CDR3 amino acids: CASSPPGGRTEAFF. CDR3 bases read: TGTGCCAGCAGTCCCCCAGGGGGAAGAACTGAA.

This clone was seen many times. The read falls 3 residues short of the CDR3 end, and the missing part is taken from the germline J gene. V is TRBV12-3 or TRBV12-4 and J is TRBJ2-7, with 9 bases that match TRBD1. Trimming cost V 6 bases and J 1 base; bases outside gene matches: 10. The CDR3 covers 16 residues. The covered CDR3 bases are TGTGCCAGCAGAATTGCCAGGGGACAGGGATCCTACGAG. Protein product: CASRIARGQGSYE. The entire CDR3 is CASRIARGQGSYEQYF.